These 26 T cell receptor beta chains were sequenced from one sample in a study of shared clonotypes between healthy human individuals. The repertoire was sequenced with immunoSEQ multiplex PCR; TCRdb's copy has only in-frame clones and lacks some. The table lists hundreds of thousands of clones, approximately 74% of them singletons, with approximately 1.7% in the top ten. The sample consisted of memory CD4+ T cells sorted from blood. The subset is: CD45RA-negative fraction. These receptors originate from a woman aged 25 to 45 in good health.

This clone was counted only a few times. The sample holds other DNA sequences that translate to the same CDR3. The rearrangement joins TRBV7-8 to TRBJ1-3; D ambiguous. V lost 5 bases and J 3 bases, leaving 11 bases between the germline ends. The germline CDR1 and CDR2 sequences are SGHVS and FQNEAQ. The CDR3 length is 14 residues. CDR3 protein: CASSPGRNGNTIYF. The CDR3 nucleotides read TGTGCCAGCAGCCCTGGGCGCAATGGAAACACCATATATTTT.

This clone has ten or more counts. The J gene is TRBJ2-7, the V gene TRBV27; 8 bases map to TRBD2. Looked up from germline, CDR1 is MNHEY and CDR2 is SMNVEV (reference sequence). V shed 2 bases and J 0 bases; nucleotides not matched to a gene: 15. The CDR3 is 19 residues long. CDR3 in amino acids: CASSLEGWLAGSSSYEQYF. In DNA form, the CDR3 reads TGTGCCAGCAGTTTAGAGGGGTGGCTAGCGGGTTCTAGCTCCTACGAGCAGTACTTC.

The chain links TRBV4-1 to TRBJ2-7; 9 bases align to TRBD1. The CDR3 spans 16 residues. Germline-derived CDR1 and CDR2 are MGHRA and YSYEKL. Losses at the gene ends were 1 base for V and 4 bases for J; bases not matched to a gene: 8. The CDR3 reads CASSQGPGQGRYEQYF. In DNA, the CDR3 is TGCGCCAGCAGCCAAGGCCCGGGACAGGGTCGTTACGAGCAGTACTTC.

Of note for this clone: With a much larger clone just one base away, this may be a read error. The same CDR3 also results from other DNA sequences found in this sample. The rearrangement joins TRBV11-2 to TRBJ1-1, with D perhaps TRBD1 (5 bases). CDR3 length: 13 amino acids. V was pared by 5 bases and J by 1 base, with 8 bases between. Germline-derived CDR1 and CDR2 are SGHAT and FQNNGV. The CDR3 loop is CASSHDRNTEAFF. The CDR3 region has the DNA TGTGCCAGCAGCCATGACAGGAACACTGAAGCTTTCTTT.

This clone has only one observation. The chain has TRBV15 and TRBJ2-5, with TRBD1 as a possible D gene (6 bases). The CDR3 is 15 amino acids. CDR1 and CDR2 from the germline V gene are LNHNV and YYDKDF (reference sequence). Trimming pared 4 bases from V and 0 bases from J, leaving 12 bases between. CDR3 bases: TGTGCCACCAGCACCTTTACAGGGTACCAAGAGACCCAGTACTTC. It yields the protein CATSTFTGYQETQYF. Complete variable domain (other parts from reference TRBV15 and TRBJ2-5): DAMVIQNPRYQVTQFGKPVTLSCSQTLNHNVMYWYQQKSSQAPKLLFHYYDKDFNNEADTPDNFQSRRPNTSFCFLDIRSPGLGDTAMYLCATSTFTGYQETQYFGPGTRLLVL.

This clone was counted a few times. DNA for the CDR3: TGTGCCAGCAATCCCGGAGCTAGCGGGAGCACAGATACGCAGTATTTT. Its protein product is CASNPGASGSTDTQYF. The chain employs TRBV27 and TRBJ2-3; 8 bases match TRBD2. The germline CDR1 and CDR2 sequences are MNHEY and SMNVEV (reference sequence). The CDR3 length is 16 residues. J was trimmed by 0 bases and V by 7 bases; bases with no gene match: 9.

This sequence joins TRBV28 and TRBJ1-1; no clear D gene. The CDR3 loop spans 13 amino acids. Between the trimmed V and J ends, which lost 5 bases and 6 bases, there was a span of 13 bases. Looked up from germline, CDR1 is MDHEN and CDR2 is SYDVKM. CDR3 protein: CASSEISVAEAFF. The CDR3 nucleotides are TGTGCCAGCAGTGAGATAAGCGTAGCTGAAGCTTTCTTT.

The gene calls are TRBV7-2 and TRBJ2-3, with 10 bases that match TRBD2. V was clipped by 2 bases and J by 5 bases; unmatched bases: 4. This CDR3 spans 15 amino acids. The germline CDR1 and CDR2 sequences are SGHTA and FQGNSA. The CDR3 reads CASSLSIAGGDTQYF. CDR3 sequence (DNA): TGTGCCAGCAGCTTATCGATAGCGGGAGGAGATACGCAGTATTTT. The whole variable domain, remainder taken from reference TRBV7-2 and TRBJ2-3, is GAGVSQSPSNKVTEKGKDVELRCDPISGHTALYWYRQSLGQGLEFLIYFQGNSAPDKSGLPSDRFSAERTGGSVSTLTIQRTQQEDSAVYLCASSLSIAGGDTQYFGPGTRLTVL.

V gene TRBV5-1 combines with J gene TRBJ2-3; D is unresolved. V was shortened by 5 bases and J by 0 bases, with 7 bases between the two germline ends. This CDR3 has 13 amino acids. Germline V gives CDR1 SGHRS, CDR2 YFSETQ. The CDR3 spells CASRGTSTDTQYF. CDR3 sequence (DNA): TGCGCCAGCAGGGGTACTAGCACAGATACGCAGTATTTT. Together with reference TRBV5-1 and TRBJ2-3, the CDR3 gives the full variable domain: KAGVTQTPRYLIKTRGQQVTLSCSPISGHRSVSWYQQTPGQGLQFLFEYFSETQRNKGNFPGRFSGRQFSNSRSEMNVSTLELGDSALYLCASRGTSTDTQYFGPGTRLTVL.

The chain employs TRBV11-2 and TRBJ2-5, with 7 nucleotides matching TRBD1. This CDR3 is built from 13 residues. V lost 5 bases to trimming and J lost 5 bases; unmatched junction nucleotides: 5. Germline loops: CDR1 SGHAT, CDR2 FQNNGV. CDR3 in amino acids: CASSQQGKETQYF. CDR3 in DNA: TGTGCCAGCAGCCAACAGGGGAAGGAGACCCAGTACTTC. The full variable domain, in which reference TRBV11-2 and TRBJ2-5 provide the parts outside the CDR3, is EAGVAQSPRYKIIEKRQSVAFWCNPISGHATLYWYQQILGQGPKLLIQFQNNGVVDDSQLPKDRFSAERLKGVDSTLKIQPAKLEDSAVYLCASSQQGKETQYFGPGTRLLVL.

About this clone: A single base separates this from a much larger clone, so it may be a read error. Other DNA sequences from this sample encode an identical CDR3 as well. The DNA of the CDR3 is TGTGCCAGCAGCCCACAGCGGGACTCCTACGAGCAGTACTTC. Protein: CASSPQRDSYEQYF. V is TRBV11-1 and J is TRBJ2-7, with TRBD2 matching over 7 bases. Germline loops: CDR1 SGHAT, CDR2 FQDESV (reference sequence). The CDR3 length is 14 residues. The V and J ends lost 5 bases and 0 bases, in that order; junction bases with no gene match: 4. The full variable domain, in which reference TRBV11-1 and TRBJ2-7 provide the parts outside the CDR3, is EAEVAQSPRYKITEKSQAVAFWCDPISGHATLYWYRQILGQGPELLVQFQDESVVDDSQLPKDRFSAERLKGVDSTLKIQPAELGDSAMYLCASSPQRDSYEQYFGPGTRLTVT.

This clone has only one observation. The chain employs TRBV6-5 and TRBJ1-2; D is unclear. Per the germline V gene, CDR1 is MNHEY and CDR2 is SVGAGI. V shed 2 bases and J shed 8 bases, with 18 bases lying between them. This CDR3 comprises 15 residues. The chain's CDR3 is CASSYLASEGHGYTF. The CDR3 DNA sequence: TGTGCCAGCAGTTACCTCGCGTCCGAGGGCCACGGCTACACCTTC.

As concerns this clone: Distinct nucleotide sequences in the sample also encode this CDR3. This sequence joins TRBV5-4 and TRBJ2-3, with D possibly being TRBD1 (6 bases). The CDR3 extends over 15 amino acids. The V gene lost 1 base and the J gene lost 0 bases, with 9 bases spanning the gap. The V gene's germline CDR1 is SGHNT and CDR2 YYREEE (reference sequence). CDR3: CASSLTGLSTDTQYF. The CDR3, as DNA: TGTGCCAGCAGCTTGACAGGGCTTAGCACAGATACGCAGTATTTT.

The table lists this clone with a few counts. This chain connects TRBV28 to TRBJ2-1; D assignment may be TRBD1 or TRBD2 (5 bases each). CDR3 length: 15 amino acids. Germline V lookup: CDR1 MDHEN, CDR2 SYDVKM. V lost 6 bases and J 4 bases, leaving 16 bases between the germline ends. CDR3 nucleotide sequence: TGTGCCAGCAGGCCCTTGGGGACGGCTTACAATGAGCAGTTCTTC. Its protein product is CASRPLGTAYNEQFF.

The V and J genes are TRBV4-1 and TRBJ1-1; D is perhaps TRBD1 (5 bases). The CDR3 has 16 amino acids. CDR1 is MGHRA and CDR2 is YSYEKL in the germline V gene. Trimming stripped 1 base from V and 1 base from J, with 13 bases between. The CDR3 loop reads CASSQGGDRRNTEAFF. DNA for the CDR3: TGCGCCAGCAGCCAAGGGGGGGACCGGAGGAACACTGAAGCTTTCTTT.

This clone was seen many times. The J gene is TRBJ1-1, the V gene TRBV18; 7 bases match TRBD1. This CDR3 has 16 residues. With V trimmed by 4 bases and J by 4 bases, 12 bases remained unmatched. Germline assignment: CDR1 KGHSH and CDR2 LQKENI. The CDR3 DNA reads as TGTGCCAGCTCACGCAACAGGGGTGAGGCCCTCACTGAAGCTTTCTTT. Translating gives CASSRNRGEALTEAFF.

Here the CDR3 reads CASRNGLADRDTQYF. In DNA, the CDR3 is TGTGCCAGCAGAAATGGACTAGCAGATAGAGATACGCAGTATTTT. The V and J genes are TRBV7-2 and TRBJ2-3; the match to TRBD2 covers 8 bases. This CDR3 spans 15 amino acids. CDR1 SGHTA and CDR2 FQGNSA come from the germline V gene. The V segment lost 6 bases and the J segment 5 bases; nucleotides outside the gene matches: 10. Full variable domain (missing parts from reference TRBV7-2 and TRBJ2-3): GAGVSQSPSNKVTEKGKDVELRCDPISGHTALYWYRQSLGQGLEFLIYFQGNSAPDKSGLPSDRFSAERTGGSVSTLTIQRTQQEDSAVYLCASRNGLADRDTQYFGPGTRLTVL.

This CDR3 reads CASSPRPSNDEQFF. The CDR3 DNA reads TGTGCCAGCTCACCACGGCCTAGCAACGATGAGCAGTTCTTC. This rearrangement joins TRBV18 to TRBJ2-1, with D perhaps TRBD2 (5 bases). V lost 1 base and J 8 bases, leaving 12 bases between the germline ends. CDR1 is KGHSH and CDR2 is LQKENI in the germline V gene. The CDR3 is 14 residues long.

The rearrangement uses TRBV7-9 and TRBJ1-2, with a possible D match to TRBD1 (6 bases). Trimming shortened V by 4 bases and J by 8 bases, and 17 bases separated the two germline ends. The CDR3 extends over 14 amino acids. Germline V gene lookup returns CDR1 SEHNR and CDR2 FQNEAQ (reference sequence). CDR3 nucleotide sequence: TGTGCCAGCAGCTCGGTCGACAGGCTGAGGGGCTACACCTTC. Its translation: CASSSVDRLRGYTF.

The chain has TRBV19 and TRBJ2-3; possible D gene TRBD2, 5 bases. The CDR3 totals 13 residues. The germline gives CDR1 LNHDA, CDR2 SQIVND (reference sequence). V was cut by 5 bases and J by 4 bases, with 10 bases left in between. Written as DNA, the CDR3 is TGTGCCAGTAGTGGGGTAGCGCCAGATACGCAGTATTTT. Translated, it gives CASSGVAPDTQYF.

The chain is built from TRBV6-5 and TRBJ2-1; 8 bases agree with TRBD1. This CDR3 contains 15 residues. V was clipped by 4 bases and J by 11 bases; unmatched bases: 13. CDR1 is MNHEY and CDR2 is SVGAGI in the germline V gene. CDR3 nucleotides: TGTGCCAGCAGTTTATCCGGAGACAGGGGTAAACAGCAGTTCTTC. Translation gives CASSLSGDRGKQQFF.

The J gene is TRBJ2-7, the V gene TRBV28, with unresolved D. CDR3 size: 14 residues. V was clipped by 3 bases and J by 4 bases, with 13 bases between them. Germline V lookup: CDR1 MDHEN, CDR2 SYDVKM. The CDR3 is CASSFWGGNYEQYF. The CDR3 DNA reads as TGTGCCAGCAGTTTTTGGGGTGGGAATTACGAGCAGTACTTC.

The V gene is TRBV11-2, the J gene TRBJ2-5; TRBD1 aligns across 10 bases. CDR1 and CDR2 (germline): SGHAT, FQNNGV. Unmatched junction bases numbered 8, after V lost 5 bases and J lost 5 bases. CDR3 size: 15 residues. The CDR3 protein is CASSTLGQGFETQYF. For the CDR3, the DNA is TGTGCCAGCAGCACACTGGGACAGGGGTTTGAGACCCAGTACTTC. The whole variable domain, remainder taken from reference TRBV11-2 and TRBJ2-5, is EAGVAQSPRYKIIEKRQSVAFWCNPISGHATLYWYQQILGQGPKLLIQFQNNGVVDDSQLPKDRFSAERLKGVDSTLKIQPAKLEDSAVYLCASSTLGQGFETQYFGPGTRLLVL.

This clone was observed a few times. The same CDR3 also results from other DNA sequences found in this sample. The gene calls are TRBV7-8 and TRBJ2-5; D unclear. Trimming took 5 bases from V and 1 from J, leaving 2 bases between them. Germline loops: CDR1 SGHVS, CDR2 FQNEAQ. The CDR3 covers 11 residues. CDR3 sequence (DNA): TGTGCCAGCAGCGGCCAAGAGACCCAGTACTTC. Translation gives CASSGQETQYF.

The CDR3 DNA reads TGTGCCAGCAGCAAGGGAGAGCGGAAGAGCACAGATACGCAGTATTTT. It codes for CASSKGERKSTDTQYF. The gene calls are TRBV21-1 and TRBJ2-3; the table's TRBD2 call for D was not verified on the DNA. TRBV21-1 has pseudogene status. This CDR3 comprises 16 residues.

The rearrangement uses TRBV19 and TRBJ1-1, with no clear D. The CDR3 runs to 13 residues. Germline CDR1 LNHDA, CDR2 SQIVND (reference sequence). V was cut by 3 bases and J by 5 bases, with 10 bases left in between. CDR3 loop: CASSMGVGTEAFF. The CDR3 nucleotides read TGTGCCAGTAGTATGGGCGTAGGGACTGAAGCTTTCTTT.